This T cell receptor (beta chain) was profiled in a study of shared clonotypes between healthy human individuals. Across the study: Researchers drew samples from a couple of women and a few men aged 18 to 49. Broader study findings: Limitation of the genetic and exposure-history diversity represented came from the few donors.

The CDR3 sequence is 15 residues long. Germline V gene data show CDR1 as MDHEN and CDR2 as SYDVKM. V was trimmed by 5 bases and J by 5 bases, leaving 15 bases between them. Turning to this clone: Its antigen is not known.

Libraries were prepared by immunoSEQ multiplex PCR; TCRdb keeps only in-frame clonotypes and omits some of them. The profile covers about 2 million clones, with about 95% appearing a single time and around 1.1% taken by the ten largest. Only CD45RO-negative cells positively selected for CCR7 counted as naive CD8 cells, so terminally differentiated effector memory CD45RA+ cells were excluded. Sequencing used naive CD8+ T cells sorted from blood. The sequence was collected from a man younger than 30 in good health. The J gene is TRBJ1-4, the V gene TRBV28, with D perhaps TRBD1 (5 bases). The CDR3: CASSHLDRGNEKLFF. CDR3 DNA: TGTGCCAGCAGTCACCTAGACCGGGGGAATGAAAAACTGTTTTTT.